This T cell receptor (beta chain) was recovered during a study of T cells in Graves' hyperthyroidism and ophthalmopathy. Amplification targeted TCR beta CDR3 regions from RNA transcripts. When the TCR CDR3 underwent first-round RT-PCR, the HTBI primer set was used. TCRdb re-called the multiplex PCR reads with MiXCR, one entry per CDR3 protein. The repertoire holds about 300,000 distinct CDR3 sequences, with about 15% as singletons. V was trimmed by 6 bases and J by 4 bases, leaving 7 bases between them. Per the germline V gene, CDR1 is SEHNR and CDR2 is FQNEAQ (reference sequence). The CDR3 totals 13 residues.

The V gene is TRBV7-9, the J gene TRBJ2-6; no firm D call. Sequenced input: blood. This TCR was recovered from a man in his thirties or forties with Graves' hyperthyroidism. Here the CDR3 DNA reads TGTGCCAGCAGGCCAGAGGGGGCCAACGTCCTGACTTTC. Residues: CASRPEGANVLTF. Looking up the rest from reference TRBV7-9 and TRBJ2-6 gives the full variable domain: DTGVSQNPRHKITKRGQNVTFRCDPISEHNRLYWYRQTLGQGPEFLTYFQNEAQLEKSRLLSDRFSAERPKGSFSTLEIQRTEQGDSAMYLCASRPEGANVLTFGAGSRLTVL.